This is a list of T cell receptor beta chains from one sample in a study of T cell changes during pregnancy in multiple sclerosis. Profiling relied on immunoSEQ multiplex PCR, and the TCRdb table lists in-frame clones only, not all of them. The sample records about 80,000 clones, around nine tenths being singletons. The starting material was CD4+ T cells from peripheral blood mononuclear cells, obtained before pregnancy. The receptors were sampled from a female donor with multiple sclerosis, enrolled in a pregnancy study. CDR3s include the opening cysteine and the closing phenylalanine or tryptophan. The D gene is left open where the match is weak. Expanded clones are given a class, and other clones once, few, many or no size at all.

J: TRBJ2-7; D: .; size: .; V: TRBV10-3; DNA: TGTGCCATCAGAGCCTCCGCCGGGACACGCAATCAAACCTACGAGCAGTACTTC; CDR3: CAIRASAGTRNQTYEQYF
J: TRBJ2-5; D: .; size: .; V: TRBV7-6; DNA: TGTGCCAGCAGCAGATACAGGGTTTACCAAGAGACCCAGTACTTC; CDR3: CASSRYRVYQETQYF
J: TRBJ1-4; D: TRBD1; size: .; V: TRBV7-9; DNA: TGTGCCAGCAGCTTATGGACAGGGGGGGGTGAAAAACTGTTTTTT; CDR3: CASSLWTGGGEKLFF
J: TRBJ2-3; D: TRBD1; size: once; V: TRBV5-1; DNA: TGCGCCAGCAGCTTAGGACAGGGGAGGTTGGATACGCAGTATTTT; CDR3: CASSLGQGRLDTQYF
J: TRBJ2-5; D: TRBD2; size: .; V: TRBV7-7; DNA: TGTGCCAGCAGCTACGGACTAGCGGGGGAAGAGACCCAGTACTTC; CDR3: CASSYGLAGEETQYF
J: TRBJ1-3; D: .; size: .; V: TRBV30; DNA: TGTGCCTGGAGAACGGACAGCTCTGGAAACACCATATATTTT; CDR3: CAWRTDSSGNTIYF
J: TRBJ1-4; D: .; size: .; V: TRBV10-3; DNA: TGTGCCATCAGTGAAGGGGTTAATGAAAAACTGTTTTTT; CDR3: CAISEGVNEKLFF
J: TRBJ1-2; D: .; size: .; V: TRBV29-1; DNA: TGCAGCGCCCGGTCGGAGCAGAACTATGGCTACACCTTC; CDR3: CSARSEQNYGYTF
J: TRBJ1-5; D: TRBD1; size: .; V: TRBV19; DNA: TGTGCCAGTAGGAGGACAGGAGATAATCAGCCCCAGCATTTT; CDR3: CASRRTGDNQPQHF
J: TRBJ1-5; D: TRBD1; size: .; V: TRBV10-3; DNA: TGTGCCATCAGTGAAACAGGGGGGAAAGGCGATCAGCCCCAGCATTTT; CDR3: CAISETGGKGDQPQHF
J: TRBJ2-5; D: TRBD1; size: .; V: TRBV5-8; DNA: TGTGCCAGCAGCTCGCTGACAGGGGGTAAAGAGACCCAGTACTTC; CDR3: CASSSLTGGKETQYF
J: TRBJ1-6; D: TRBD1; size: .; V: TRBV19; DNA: TGTGCCAGTAGTATTGGACAGGGGGCAGGTTCACCCCTCCACTTT; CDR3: CASSIGQGAGSPLHF
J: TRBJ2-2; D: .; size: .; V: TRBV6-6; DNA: TGTGCCAGCAGTTCAGGCGGGGAGCTGTTTTTT; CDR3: CASSSGGELFF
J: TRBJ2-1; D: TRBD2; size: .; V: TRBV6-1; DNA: TGTGCCAGCGGGACTAGCGGGAGAGGCGAGCAGTTCTTC; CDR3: CASGTSGRGEQFF
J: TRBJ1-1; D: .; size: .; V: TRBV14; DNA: TGTGCCAGCAGCCAAAGCGCGGCAGCCACTGAAGCTTTCTTT; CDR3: CASSQSAAATEAFF
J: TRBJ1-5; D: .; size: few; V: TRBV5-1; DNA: TGCGCCAGCAGTGTCCTTTCCGGTGATCAGCCCCAGCATTTT; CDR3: CASSVLSGDQPQHF
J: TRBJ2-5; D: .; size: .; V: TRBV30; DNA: TGTGCCTGGAGTGATACTTCCTCGGGGGAGACCCAGTACTTC; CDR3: CAWSDTSSGETQYF
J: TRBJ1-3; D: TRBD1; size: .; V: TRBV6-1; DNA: TGTGCCAGCAGTGATCGGGTTCAGACAGGGGGCTTTGGAAACACCATATATTTT; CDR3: CASSDRVQTGGFGNTIYF
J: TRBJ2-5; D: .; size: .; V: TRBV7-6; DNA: TGTGCCAGCAGCTTACTATTGTCCCAAGAGACCCAGTACTTC; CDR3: CASSLLLSQETQYF
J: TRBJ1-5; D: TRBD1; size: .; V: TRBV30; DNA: TGTGCCTGGAGTGGACGGACCCCCGGGACAGGGGGCCATCAGCCCCAGCATTTT; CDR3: CAWSGRTPGTGGHQPQHF
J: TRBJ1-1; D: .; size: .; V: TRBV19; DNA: TGTGCCAGTAGCCCCGCTGCGGACGGACAACTGAACACTGAAGCTTTCTTT; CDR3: CASSPAADGQLNTEAFF
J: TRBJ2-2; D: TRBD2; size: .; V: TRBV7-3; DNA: TGTGCCAGCAGCCCCTATAGCGGGGGGGCCTCTGGGGAGCTGTTTTTT; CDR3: CASSPYSGGASGELFF
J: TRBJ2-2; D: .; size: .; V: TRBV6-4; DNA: TGTGCCAGCAGTGCCACAGGGTACACCGGGGAGCTGTTTTTT; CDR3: CASSATGYTGELFF
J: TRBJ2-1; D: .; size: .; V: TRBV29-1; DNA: TGCAGCGTTTCTGAAAGGGGGGGGCGCATCTACAATGAGCAGTTCTTC; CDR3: CSVSERGGRIYNEQFF
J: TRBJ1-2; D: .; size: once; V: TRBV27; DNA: TGTGCCAGCAGTACAGGGTACGGCTATGGCTACACCTTC; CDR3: CASSTGYGYGYTF
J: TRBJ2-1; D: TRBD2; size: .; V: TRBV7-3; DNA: TGTGCCAGCAGCGCGGGACTAGCGGGGGGGGTTGAGCAGTTCTTC; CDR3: CASSAGLAGGVEQFF
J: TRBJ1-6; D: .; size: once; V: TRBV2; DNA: TGTGCCAGCACCAAAGACAGGACTTCACCCCTCCACTTT; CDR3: CASTKDRTSPLHF